The clone carrying this T cell receptor beta chain was found once. The antigen is undetermined. This table comes from immunoSEQ multiplex PCR, and its TCRdb copy is limited to in-frame clones, with some not included. The table has 1,600 or so clones, around 76% seen once. The record originates from a study of T cell clonotyping in hematopoietic cell transplantation. The CDR3 length is 15 residues. The germline CDR1 and CDR2 sequences are MNHEY and SVGAGI. V lost 4 bases to trimming and J lost 2 bases; unmatched junction nucleotides: 3. Study conclusions and caveats: No sorting was done, leaving CD4 and CD8 contributions mixed. Pathologically expanded recipient clonotypes increased progressively from day 30 to day 180 as diversity fell. At the given depth, recipient repertoires were over 97% de novo clonotypes. Higher Inverse Simpson Index values in graft donor and pretransplant recipient predicted broader posttransplant TCR diversity.

J is TRBJ2-1 and V is TRBV6-5; 9 nucleotides agree with TRBD2. This TCR was recovered from a man aged 25-45 years in good health. Some clones in this sample may be carry-over from other donors' samples. The sample comprised peripheral blood mononuclear cells. CDR3 protein: CASSLAGEAYNEQFF. CDR3 in DNA: TGTGCCAGCAGTTTAGCGGGAGAGGCCTACAATGAGCAGTTCTTC.